This T cell receptor beta chain is drawn from a study of Ad26.COV2.S vaccination and SARS-CoV-2 variants. Study-wide points: Analytic work on TCR breadth and depth might have understated the full extent of total T cell responses. Vaccinated individuals (as opposed to placebo recipients) had higher spike-specific TCR breadth.

From germline, CDR1 is GTSNPN and CDR2 SVGIG (reference sequence). With 0 bases clipped from V and 6 bases from J, the junction kept 5 bases outside the gene matches. The CDR3 has 15 residues. Clones were sequenced by immunoSEQ multiplex PCR, and TCRdb holds only the in-frame ones, with some missing. The sample consists of some 640,000 clones, more than 70% of them appearing once. Documented treatment: roughly 20 received Ad26.COV2.S at low or high dose, single or two shots; about 5 received placebo; per-sample allocation not given. Sampling occurred on day 63 after the first vaccine or placebo injection. Participants' vaccine, an Ad26 vector, delivered Wuhan-strain SARS-CoV-2 spike. Concerning this clone itself: Antigen: not known. Other DNA sequences within the sample encode an identical CDR3.

The V gene is TRBV30, the J gene TRBJ2-1; 10 positions agree with TRBD2. The sequence derives from a person aged 18-60 years who received the Ad26.COV2.S COVID-19 vaccine or a placebo. This sample comprised peripheral blood, obtained in a trial of Ad26.COV2.S vaccine versus placebo. CDR3 loop: CAWSVGLAGVNEQFF. CDR3 coding DNA: TGTGCCTGGAGTGTAGGGCTAGCGGGAGTCAATGAGCAGTTCTTC.